These T cell receptor beta chains were read from a single sample in a study of neoadjuvant anti-PD-1 for oral cavity cancer. Clones were sequenced by immunoSEQ multiplex PCR, and TCRdb holds only the in-frame ones, with some missing. The sample contains 63,000 or so clones, roughly nine tenths of which appear only once. This sample comprised PBMCs, obtained after nivolumab (anti-PD-1) treatment. Receptors were obtained from a person aged 40-85 years with oral cavity squamous cell carcinoma. The CDR3 runs from the conserved cysteine through the conserved F or W. D genes are given only for firm matches.

TGTGCCAGCAGCGTATCGGGGGGGTCCTACAATGAGCAGTTCTTC CASSVSGGSYNEQFF TRBD2 TRBJ2-1 TRBV9
TGCGCCAGCAACACAGGGGGCTACCGAGAGACCCAGTACTTC CASNTGGYRETQYF TRBD1 TRBJ2-5 TRBV5-1
TGTGCCAGCAGCCAAGCCTACGAGCAGTACTTC CASSQAYEQYF . TRBJ2-7 TRBV14
TGTGCCACCAGTTCTCCGTGGGGAGGGGGCAATCAGCCCCAGCATTTT CATSSPWGGGNQPQHF . TRBJ1-5 TRBV15
TGTGCCAGCAGCTTAGACCAGCCCTATAGCAATCAGCCCCAGCATTTT CASSLDQPYSNQPQHF . TRBJ1-5 TRBV7-9
TGTGCCAGCAGCTTAGGTCTCGGGGGGGGACAGGGCACAGATACGCAGTATTTT CASSLGLGGGQGTDTQYF . TRBJ2-3 TRBV11-2
TGTGCCAGCAGCGGCAGCGGGATAGCGGGGGGGAACATTCAGTACTTC CASSGSGIAGGNIQYF TRBD2 TRBJ2-4 TRBV7-2
TGTGCCAGCAGTCACGGACTAGCGGGGAGCCAAGAGACCCAGTACTTC CASSHGLAGSQETQYF TRBD2 TRBJ2-5 TRBV7-6
TGTGCCAGCAGCCAACTGGGAGGTAATGAAAAACTGTTTTTT CASSQLGGNEKLFF . TRBJ1-4 TRBV28
TGTGCCACCAGCAGAGATCAGACTAGCGGGGGGCAGTATTTT CATSRDQTSGGQYF TRBD2 TRBJ2-3 TRBV15
TGTGCCAGCAGACTTCCGTCCTATAATTCACCCCTCCACTTT CASRLPSYNSPLHF . TRBJ1-6 TRBV6-5
TGTGCCAGCAGGCGGCTAGCGGAGCAGGGGGAGCAGTTCTTC CASRRLAEQGEQFF . TRBJ2-1 TRBV2
TGTGCCAGTACCCCAGGGACAGGGGTCTACGAGCAGTACTTC CASTPGTGVYEQYF TRBD1 TRBJ2-7 TRBV19
TGTGCCAGCAGCGGCGGACCGAACTCCTACAATGAGCAGTTCTTC CASSGGPNSYNEQFF . TRBJ2-1 TRBV7-2
TGTGCCAGCAGCCCGTCCCGGGACAGGGATTCTAACTATGGCTACACCTTC CASSPSRDRDSNYGYTF TRBD1 TRBJ1-2 TRBV13
TGTGCCAGCAGCGTAGTAGGGACTACAAACTCCTACGAGCAGTACTTC CASSVVGTTNSYEQYF TRBD2 TRBJ2-7 TRBV9
TGTGCCAGCCACTTGTCAGGGGAGAACACCGGGGAGCTGTTTTTT CASHLSGENTGELFF . TRBJ2-2 TRBV6-6